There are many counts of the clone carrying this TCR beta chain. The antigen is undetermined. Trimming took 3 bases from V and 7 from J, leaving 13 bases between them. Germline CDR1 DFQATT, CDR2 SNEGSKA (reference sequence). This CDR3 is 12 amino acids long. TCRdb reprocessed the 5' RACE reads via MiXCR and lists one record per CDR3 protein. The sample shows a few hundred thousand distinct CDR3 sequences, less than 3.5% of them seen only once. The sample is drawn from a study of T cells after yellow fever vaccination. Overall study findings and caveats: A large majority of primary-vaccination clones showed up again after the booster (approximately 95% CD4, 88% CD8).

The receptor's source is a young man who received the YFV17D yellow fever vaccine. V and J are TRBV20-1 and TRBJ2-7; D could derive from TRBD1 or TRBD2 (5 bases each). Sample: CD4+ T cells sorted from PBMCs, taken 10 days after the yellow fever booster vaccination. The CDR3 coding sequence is TGCAGTGCTAGTGAAGGGACGGGGGAGCAGTACGTC. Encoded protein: CSASEGTGEQYV.